Below, 9 T cell receptor beta chains from the same sample are listed, as sequenced in a study of monozygotic twins with cystic fibrosis. Clones were sequenced by immunoSEQ multiplex PCR, and TCRdb holds only the in-frame ones, with some missing. The top ten hold under 0.25% of the sample, which has about 39,000 clones, 90% to 95% seen once. The source material was blood. The receptors were sampled from a boy between 2 and 10 years old with cystic fibrosis.

V is TRBV5-6 and J is TRBJ2-5; 8 nucleotides align to TRBD2. The CDR3 length is 16 residues. The trim removed 4 bases at V and 5 bases at J, leaving 13 bases unmatched. Germline CDR1 is SGHDT and CDR2 is YYEEEE. This chain's CDR3 is CASSHSGGPVGETQYF. CDR3 in DNA: TGTGCCAGCAGCCACAGCGGGGGACCAGTAGGGGAGACCCAGTACTTC.

The chain uses TRBV5-6 and TRBJ2-2, with D uncertain. V lost 0 bases and J lost 0, with 6 bases in between. Germline-derived CDR1 and CDR2 are SGHDT and YYEEEE. The CDR3 spans 15 residues. CDR3 sequence: CASSLGPSNTGELFF. The CDR3 DNA is TGTGCCAGCAGCTTGGGCCCTTCGAACACCGGGGAGCTGTTTTTT.

In DNA, the CDR3 is TGTGCCAGCAGCTCCAACGCCCGCGAGTATCCCCCTACTAATGAAAAACTGTTTTTT. It is translated as CASSSNAREYPPTNEKLFF. This rearrangement joins TRBV7-9 to TRBJ1-4; D remains ambiguous. The V end lost 4 bases, the J end lost 2 bases, and 23 bases lay between the germline ends. Germline CDR1 SEHNR, CDR2 FQNEAQ (reference sequence). The CDR3 extends over 19 amino acids.

The rearrangement joins TRBV4-2 to TRBJ1-2; D is unclear. Trimming took off 0 bases at V and 4 bases at J, with 12 bases between the two ends. Germline CDR1 and CDR2: LGHNA and YNFKEQ. The CDR3 runs 15 residues. CDR3 coding DNA: TGTGCCAGCAGCCAAGAATTGGAACAGCTCTATGGCTACACCTTC. Protein product: CASSQELEQLYGYTF.

The V call is TRBV7-8, the J call TRBJ1-1; D is perhaps TRBD1 (5 bases). Per the germline V gene, CDR1 is SGHVS and CDR2 is FQNEAQ. V shed 6 bases and J shed 3 bases, with 23 bases lying between them. This CDR3 contains 17 residues. The CDR3 loop reads CASSTADRPLRDTEAFF. The CDR3 DNA follows: TGTGCCAGCAGTACCGCCGACAGACCTTTGAGAGACACTGAAGCTTTCTTT.

This clone has a single count. The chain couples TRBV7-6 to TRBJ1-2, with 7 bases that match TRBD1. This CDR3 region has 13 residues. The J segment lost 6 bases and the V segment lost 0 bases, leaving 1 base of the junction unmatched. Per germline, CDR1 SGHVS and CDR2 FNYEAQ. CDR3 bases: TGTGCCAGCAGCTTAGCCCAGGGGGATGGCTACACCTTC. The encoded protein is CASSLAQGDGYTF.

The V and J genes are TRBV12-5 and TRBJ2-2; TRBD2 is a possible D gene (6 bases). Germline lookup yields CDR1 LGHNT and CDR2 FRNRAP. V was pared by 0 bases and J by 3 bases, with 8 bases between. This CDR3 region has 15 residues. In DNA form, the CDR3 reads TGTGCTAGTGGTTTGGTAGGAGGGGACACCGGGGAGCTGTTTTTT. Residues: CASGLVGGDTGELFF.

The chain carries TRBV5-5 and TRBJ1-2; 8 nucleotides line up with TRBD1. Germline CDR1 SGHKS, CDR2 YYEKEE (reference sequence). The CDR3 is 14 residues long. The J segment lost 6 bases and the V segment lost 5 bases, leaving 9 bases of the junction unmatched. CDR3 sequence (DNA): TGTGCCAGCAGACGCGACAGGGGAGTTCATGGCTACACCTTC. It codes for CASRRDRGVHGYTF.

The gene calls are TRBV6-5 and TRBJ2-1; 8 bases are shared with TRBD2. Trimming took 4 bases from V and 0 from J; bases not matched to a gene: 5. The CDR3 totals 16 residues. CDR1 is MNHEY and CDR2 is SVGAGI in the germline V gene. The CDR3 sequence: CASSSGGGSSYNEQFF. The CDR3 coding sequence is TGTGCCAGCAGTTCCGGGGGGGGAAGCTCCTACAATGAGCAGTTCTTC.